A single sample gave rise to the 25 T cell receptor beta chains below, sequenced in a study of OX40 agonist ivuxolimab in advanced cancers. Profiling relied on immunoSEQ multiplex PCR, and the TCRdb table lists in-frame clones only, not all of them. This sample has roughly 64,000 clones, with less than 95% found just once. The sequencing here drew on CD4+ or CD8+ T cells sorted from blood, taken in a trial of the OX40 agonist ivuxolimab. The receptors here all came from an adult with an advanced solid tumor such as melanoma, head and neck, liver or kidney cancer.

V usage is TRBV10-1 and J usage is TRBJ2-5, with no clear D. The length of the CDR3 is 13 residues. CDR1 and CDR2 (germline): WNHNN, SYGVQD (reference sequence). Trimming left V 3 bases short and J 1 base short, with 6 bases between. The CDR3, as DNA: TGCGCCAGCAGTGAAGGCAGCCAAGAGACCCAGTACTTC. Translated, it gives CASSEGSQETQYF.

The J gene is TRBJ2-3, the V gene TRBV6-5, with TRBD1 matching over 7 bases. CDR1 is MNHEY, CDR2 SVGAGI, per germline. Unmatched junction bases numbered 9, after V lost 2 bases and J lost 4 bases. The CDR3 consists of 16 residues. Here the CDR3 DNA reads TGTGCCAGCAGTTACGGGGCAGGGGGAATGGCAGATACGCAGTATTTT. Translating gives CASSYGAGGMADTQYF.

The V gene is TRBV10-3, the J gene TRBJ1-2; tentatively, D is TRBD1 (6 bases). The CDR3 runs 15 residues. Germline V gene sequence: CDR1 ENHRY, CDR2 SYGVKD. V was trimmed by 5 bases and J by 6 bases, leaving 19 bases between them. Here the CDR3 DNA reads TGTGCCATCAGTCAAACCTTTAACAGGGCGGATGGCTACACCTTC. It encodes CAISQTFNRADGYTF.

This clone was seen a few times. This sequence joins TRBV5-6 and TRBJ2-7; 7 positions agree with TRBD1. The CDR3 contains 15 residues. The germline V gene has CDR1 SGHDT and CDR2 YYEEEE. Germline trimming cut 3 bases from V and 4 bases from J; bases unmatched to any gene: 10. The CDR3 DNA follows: TGTGCCAGCAGCTATACCGGGACAGCCATATACGAGCAGTACTTC. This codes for CASSYTGTAIYEQYF.

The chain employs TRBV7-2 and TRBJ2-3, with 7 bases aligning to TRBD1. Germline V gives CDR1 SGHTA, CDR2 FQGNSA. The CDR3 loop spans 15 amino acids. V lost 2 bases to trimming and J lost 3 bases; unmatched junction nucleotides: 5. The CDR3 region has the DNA TGTGCCAGCAGCTTACGAGACAGGGTTACAGATACGCAGTATTTT. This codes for CASSLRDRVTDTQYF.

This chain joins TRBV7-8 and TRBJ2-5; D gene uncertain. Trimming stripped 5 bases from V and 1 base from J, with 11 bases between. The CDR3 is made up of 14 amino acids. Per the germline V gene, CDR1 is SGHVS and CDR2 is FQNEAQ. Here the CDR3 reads CASSTRWSQETQYF. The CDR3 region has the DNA TGTGCCAGCAGCACCCGTTGGTCCCAAGAGACCCAGTACTTC.

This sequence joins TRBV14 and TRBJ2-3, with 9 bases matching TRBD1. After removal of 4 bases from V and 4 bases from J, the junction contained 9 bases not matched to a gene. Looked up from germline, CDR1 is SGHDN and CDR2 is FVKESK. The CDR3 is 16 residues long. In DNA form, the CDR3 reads TGTGCCAGCAGCCTCCTCCCGGGACAGGGACCAGATACGCAGTATTTT. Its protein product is CASSLLPGQGPDTQYF.

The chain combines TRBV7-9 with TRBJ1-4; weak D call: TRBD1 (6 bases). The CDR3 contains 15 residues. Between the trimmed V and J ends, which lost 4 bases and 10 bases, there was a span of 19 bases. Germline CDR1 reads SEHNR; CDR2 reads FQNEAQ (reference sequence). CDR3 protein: CASSSGASGGGKLFF. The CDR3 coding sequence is TGTGCCAGCAGCTCAGGGGCCAGCGGGGGTGGAAAACTGTTTTTT. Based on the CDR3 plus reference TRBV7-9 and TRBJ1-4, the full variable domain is DTGVSQNPRHKITKRGQNVTFRCDPISEHNRLYWYRQTLGQGPEFLTYFQNEAQLEKSRLLSDRFSAERPKGSFSTLEIQRTEQGDSAMYLCASSSGASGGGKLFFGSGTQLSVL.

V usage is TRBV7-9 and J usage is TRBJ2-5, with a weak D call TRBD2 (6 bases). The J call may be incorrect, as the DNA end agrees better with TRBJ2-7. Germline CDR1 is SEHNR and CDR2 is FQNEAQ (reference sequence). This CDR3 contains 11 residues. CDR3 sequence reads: CASGTPYEQYF. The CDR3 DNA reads TGTGCCAGCGGGACTCCCTACGAGCAGTACTTC.

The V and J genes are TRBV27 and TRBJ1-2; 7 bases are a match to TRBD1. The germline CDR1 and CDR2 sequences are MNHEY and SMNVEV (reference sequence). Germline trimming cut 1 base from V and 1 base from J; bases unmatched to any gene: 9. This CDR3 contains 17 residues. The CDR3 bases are TGTGCCAGCAGTTTATTTAAGAGGCCAGGGGGTAACTATGGCTACACCTTC. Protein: CASSLFKRPGGNYGYTF.

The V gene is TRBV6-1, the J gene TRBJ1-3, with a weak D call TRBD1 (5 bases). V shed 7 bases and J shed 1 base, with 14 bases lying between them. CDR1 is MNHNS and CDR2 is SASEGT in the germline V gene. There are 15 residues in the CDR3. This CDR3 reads CASTPRGASGNTIYF. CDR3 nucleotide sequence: TGTGCCAGCACCCCTCGAGGGGCGTCTGGAAACACCATATATTTT.

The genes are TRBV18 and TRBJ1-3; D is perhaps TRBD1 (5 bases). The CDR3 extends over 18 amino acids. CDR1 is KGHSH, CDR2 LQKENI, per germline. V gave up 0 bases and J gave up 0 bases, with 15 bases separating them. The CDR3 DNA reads TGTGCCAGCTCACCACCGAGGGGACCCAATAACTCTGGAAACACCATATATTTT. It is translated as CASSPPRGPNNSGNTIYF.

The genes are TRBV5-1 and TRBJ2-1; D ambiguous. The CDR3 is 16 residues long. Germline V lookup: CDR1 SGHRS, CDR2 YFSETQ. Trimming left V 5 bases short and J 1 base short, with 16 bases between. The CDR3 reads CASRPLSPSSYNEQFF. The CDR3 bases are TGCGCCAGCAGGCCCCTATCTCCGTCGTCCTACAATGAGCAGTTCTTC.

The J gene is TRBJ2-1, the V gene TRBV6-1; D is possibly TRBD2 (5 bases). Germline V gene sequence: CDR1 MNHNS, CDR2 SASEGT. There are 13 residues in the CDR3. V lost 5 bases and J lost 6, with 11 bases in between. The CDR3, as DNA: TGTGCCAGCAGTTCCCTAGCCTTCAATGAGCAGTTCTTC. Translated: CASSSLAFNEQFF.

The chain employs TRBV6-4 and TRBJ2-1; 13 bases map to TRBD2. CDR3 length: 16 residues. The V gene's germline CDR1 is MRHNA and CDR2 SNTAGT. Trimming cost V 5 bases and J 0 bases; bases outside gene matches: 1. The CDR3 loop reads CASSRTSGSSYNEQFF. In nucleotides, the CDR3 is TGTGCCAGCAGTCGGACTAGCGGGAGCTCCTACAATGAGCAGTTCTTC.

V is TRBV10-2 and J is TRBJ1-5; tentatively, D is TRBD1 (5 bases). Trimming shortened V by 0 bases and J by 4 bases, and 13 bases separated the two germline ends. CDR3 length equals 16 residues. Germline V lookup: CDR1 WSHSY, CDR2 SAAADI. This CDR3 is CASSESGRGRNQPQHF. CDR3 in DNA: TGCGCCAGCAGTGAGTCTGGTAGGGGACGAAATCAGCCCCAGCATTTT.

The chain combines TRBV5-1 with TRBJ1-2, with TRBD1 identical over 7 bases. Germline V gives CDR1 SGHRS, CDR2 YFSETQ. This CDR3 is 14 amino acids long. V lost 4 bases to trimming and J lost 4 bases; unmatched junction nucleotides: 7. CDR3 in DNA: TGCGCCAGCAGCACTGGACAGGATCCCTATGGCTACACCTTC. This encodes CASSTGQDPYGYTF.

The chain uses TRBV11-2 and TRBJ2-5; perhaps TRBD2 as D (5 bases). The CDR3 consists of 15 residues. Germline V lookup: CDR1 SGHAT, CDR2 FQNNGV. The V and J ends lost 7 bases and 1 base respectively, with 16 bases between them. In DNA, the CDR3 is TGTGCCAGCACCCTCCTCTACGAGGGCCAAGAGACCCAGTACTTC. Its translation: CASTLLYEGQETQYF.

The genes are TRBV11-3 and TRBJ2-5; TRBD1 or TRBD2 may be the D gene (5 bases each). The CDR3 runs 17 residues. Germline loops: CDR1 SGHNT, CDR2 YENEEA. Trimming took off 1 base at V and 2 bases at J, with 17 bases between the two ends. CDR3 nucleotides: TGTGCCAGCAGCTTAGGGGGTTGGGGGATGGGGCAAGAGACCCAGTACTTC. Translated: CASSLGGWGMGQETQYF.

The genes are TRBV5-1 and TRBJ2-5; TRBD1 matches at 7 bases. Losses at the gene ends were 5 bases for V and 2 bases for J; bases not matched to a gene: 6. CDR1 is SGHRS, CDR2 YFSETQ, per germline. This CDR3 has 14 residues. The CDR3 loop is CASSPGQPQETQYF. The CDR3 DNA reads TGCGCCAGCAGTCCGGGACAGCCTCAAGAGACCCAGTACTTC.

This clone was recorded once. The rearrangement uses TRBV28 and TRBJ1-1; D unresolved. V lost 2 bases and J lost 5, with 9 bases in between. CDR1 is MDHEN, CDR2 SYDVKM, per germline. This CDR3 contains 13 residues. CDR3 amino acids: CASSLISGTEAFF. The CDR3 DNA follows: TGTGCCAGCAGTTTAATTTCGGGGACTGAAGCTTTCTTT.

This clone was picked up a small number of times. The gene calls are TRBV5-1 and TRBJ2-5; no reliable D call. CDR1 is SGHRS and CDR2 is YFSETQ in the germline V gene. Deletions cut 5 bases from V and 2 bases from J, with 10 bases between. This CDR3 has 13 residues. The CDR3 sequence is CASRLGLQETQYF. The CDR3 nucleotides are TGCGCCAGCAGGCTAGGCCTTCAAGAGACCCAGTACTTC.

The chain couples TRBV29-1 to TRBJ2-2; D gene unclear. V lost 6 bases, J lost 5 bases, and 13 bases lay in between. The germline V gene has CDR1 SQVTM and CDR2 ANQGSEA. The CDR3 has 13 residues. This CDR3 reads CSVAEQSTGELFF. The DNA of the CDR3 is TGCAGCGTAGCAGAACAGAGTACCGGGGAGCTGTTTTTT.

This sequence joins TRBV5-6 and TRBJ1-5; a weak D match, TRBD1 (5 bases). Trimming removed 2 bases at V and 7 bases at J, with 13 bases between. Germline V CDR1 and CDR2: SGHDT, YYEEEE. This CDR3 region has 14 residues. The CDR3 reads CASSFSLRGQPQHF. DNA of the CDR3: TGTGCCAGCAGCTTTTCGTTAAGGGGACAGCCCCAGCATTTT.

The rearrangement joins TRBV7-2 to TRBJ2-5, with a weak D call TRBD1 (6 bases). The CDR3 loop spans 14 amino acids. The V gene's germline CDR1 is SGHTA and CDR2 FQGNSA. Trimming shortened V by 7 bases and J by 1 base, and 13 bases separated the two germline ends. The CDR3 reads CASTVGQFQETQYF. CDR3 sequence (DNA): TGTGCCAGCACAGTGGGACAATTCCAAGAGACCCAGTACTTC.